These 17 T cell receptor beta chains share one sample of origin, sequenced in a study of CD8+CD57+ T cells in acquired aplastic anemia. Using genomic DNA as the template, TCR beta VDJ and CDR3 profiling was carried out. TCRdb recomputed calls from the reads with MiXCR, one row per CDR3 protein. The table shows 100,000 to 150,000 distinct CDR3 sequences, with about two fifths occurring only once. In patients chosen for sequencing, flow cytometry had shown CD8+CD57+ cell expansion. Sample: sorted CD4+, CD8+, or CD8+CD57+ T cells (not recorded which) from PBMCs. The receptors originated from a human donor with aplastic anemia.

This clonotype was seen repeatedly, ten times or more. This chain joins TRBV19 and TRBJ2-3; D not resolved. This CDR3 comprises 13 residues. In germline, CDR1 is LNHDA, CDR2 SQIVND (reference sequence). Trimming stripped 5 bases from V and 1 base from J, with 7 bases between. The CDR3 is CASSSSRTDTQYF. The DNA for the CDR3 is TGTGCCAGTAGTTCCTCGCGCACAGATACGCAGTATTTT.

V gene TRBV30 combines with J gene TRBJ1-1, with D perhaps matching TRBD1 (6 bases). The V gene's germline CDR1 is GTSNPN and CDR2 SVGIG (reference sequence). The V and J ends lost 1 base and 5 bases respectively, with 17 bases between them. The CDR3 is 15 residues long. The CDR3 nucleotides are TGTGCCTGGAGTGAGGGGGGACCGCGGGGGACTGAAGCTTTCTTT. This encodes CAWSEGGPRGTEAFF.

CDR3 sequence reads: CASSPREGASGGAEADTQYF. The CDR3 nucleotides read TGTGCCAGCAGCCCCCGGGAGGGGGCTAGCGGGGGCGCCGAGGCAGATACGCAGTATTTT. The chain recombines TRBV4-2 with TRBJ2-3, with TRBD2 matching 10 bases. The CDR3 is made up of 20 amino acids. V gave up 4 bases and J gave up 4 bases; unmatched junction bases: 20. Germline loops: CDR1 LGHNA, CDR2 YNFKEQ.

At least ten counts were recorded for this clonotype. This chain uses TRBV7-2 with TRBJ2-5; D is ambiguous. The V gene lost 2 bases and the J gene lost 2 bases, with 12 bases spanning the gap. The CDR3 has 15 residues. Germline lookup yields CDR1 SGHTA and CDR2 FQGNSA. The DNA for the CDR3 is TGTGCCAGCAGCTTAAGTCGGACCCGTCAAGAGACCCAGTACTTC. Translated: CASSLSRTRQETQYF.

CDR3 nucleotide sequence: TGTGCCAGCAGTTACGTGCAGGGGTCAGTATATGGCTACACCTTC. It is translated as CASSYVQGSVYGYTF. This chain connects TRBV6-5 to TRBJ1-2; D possibly corresponds to TRBD1 (6 bases). There are 15 residues in the CDR3. CDR1 is MNHEY, CDR2 SVGAGI, per germline. Trimming pared 2 bases from V and 5 bases from J, leaving 15 bases between.

The rearrangement links TRBV11-1 to TRBJ2-1; TRBD1 matches 9 bases. The CDR3 has 15 amino acids. V was clipped by 5 bases and J by 5 bases; unmatched bases: 7. Per the germline V gene, CDR1 is SGHAT and CDR2 is FQDESV (reference sequence). CDR3: CASSQGGQGNNEQFF. In DNA, the CDR3 is TGTGCCAGCAGCCAGGGGGGACAGGGAAACAATGAGCAGTTCTTC. Supplemented by reference TRBV11-1 and TRBJ2-1, the full variable domain reads EAEVAQSPRYKITEKSQAVAFWCDPISGHATLYWYRQILGQGPELLVQFQDESVVDDSQLPKDRFSAERLKGVDSTLKIQPAELGDSAMYLCASSQGGQGNNEQFFGPGTRLTVL.

The J gene is TRBJ2-7, the V gene TRBV19; D unresolved. Germline lookup yields CDR1 LNHDA and CDR2 SQIVND (reference sequence). V dropped 9 bases and J dropped 3 bases, with 6 bases sitting between them. The CDR3 has 10 residues. The CDR3 bases are TGTGCCAGCACCCGCTACGAGCAGTACTTC. Translated, it gives CASTRYEQYF. Based on the CDR3 plus reference TRBV19 and TRBJ2-7, the full variable domain is DGGITQSPKYLFRKEGQNVTLSCEQNLNHDAMYWYRQDPGQGLRLIYYSQIVNDFQKGDIAEGYSVSREKKESFPLTVTSAQKNPTAFYLCASTRYEQYFGPGTRLTVT.

Only a few counts were recorded for this clonotype. V and J are TRBV2 and TRBJ1-2, with unresolved D. Per germline, CDR1 SNHLY and CDR2 FYNNEI. V was cut by 0 bases and J by 4 bases, with 9 bases left in between. The CDR3 contains 14 residues. CDR3 sequence reads: CASSEAGLGYGYTF. For the CDR3, the DNA is TGTGCCAGCAGTGAAGCGGGATTGGGCTATGGCTACACCTTC.

The chain couples TRBV4-3 to TRBJ2-1; D gene ambiguous. The CDR3 totals 13 residues. Trimming removed 0 bases from V and 10 bases from J, with 10 bases in between. In germline, CDR1 is LGHNA, CDR2 YSLEER. The CDR3 bases are TGCGCCAGCAGCCAAGATGTGTGGGCGGAGCAGTTCTTC. Amino acids: CASSQDVWAEQFF.

The V gene is TRBV5-6, the J gene TRBJ2-1, with D unclear. The germline V gene encodes CDR1 SGHDT and CDR2 YYEEEE. V gave up 0 bases and J gave up 5 bases, with 12 bases separating them. The CDR3 has 15 residues. The CDR3 DNA reads as TGTGCCAGCAGCTTGGATCTTGTACAACACAATGAGCAGTTCTTC. Residues: CASSLDLVQHNEQFF.

This clonotype showed up many times. The chain joins TRBV5-4 to TRBJ2-5; 7 bases map to TRBD1. The junction had 2 bases not matched to a gene; V was cut back by 0 bases and J by 3 bases. The length of the CDR3 is 14 residues. CDR1 is SGHNT, CDR2 YYREEE, per germline (reference sequence). CDR3 in DNA: TGTGCCAGCAGCTTGGAAGGGACAGAAGAGACCCAGTACTTC. Translating gives CASSLEGTEETQYF.

This chain links TRBV10-3 with TRBJ2-1; 8 bases are shared with TRBD1. This CDR3 is built from 14 residues. The trim removed 5 bases at V and 10 bases at J, leaving 10 bases unmatched. The germline V gene has CDR1 ENHRY and CDR2 SYGVKD. CDR3 coding DNA: TGTGCCATCAGTAGAGGACAGGGAATCTACGAGCAGTTCTTC. It encodes CAISRGQGIYEQFF.

This clonotype was observed a few times. The J gene is TRBJ2-5, the V gene TRBV2, with D possibly matching TRBD2 (6 bases). Germline assignment: CDR1 SNHLY and CDR2 FYNNEI. V was shortened by 2 bases and J by 4 bases, with 14 bases between the two germline ends. The CDR3 loop spans 15 amino acids. CDR3 loop: CASSEYGTGVETQYF. In nucleotides, the CDR3 is TGTGCCAGCAGTGAATATGGTACGGGGGTAGAGACCCAGTACTTC.

In its sample, this clonotype was seen many times. The gene calls are TRBV10-2 and TRBJ2-7; D is perhaps TRBD2 (5 bases). Per the germline V gene, CDR1 is WSHSY and CDR2 is SAAADI. Trimming removed 8 bases at V and 3 bases at J, with 11 bases between. This CDR3 is built from 12 residues. CDR3 amino acids: CASRERRYEQYF. The CDR3 region has the DNA TGCGCCAGCCGGGAACGACGCTACGAGCAGTACTTC.

V gene TRBV20-1 combines with J gene TRBJ1-3, with TRBD1 matching 11 bases. The CDR3 consists of 15 residues. J lost 4 bases, V lost 3 bases, and 5 bases had no gene match. CDR1 DFQATT and CDR2 SNEGSKA come from the germline V gene (reference sequence). The CDR3 loop reads CSARSGQGDGNTIYF. The CDR3, as DNA: TGCAGTGCTAGGTCGGGACAGGGGGACGGAAACACCATATATTTT.

This clonotype was picked up many times. The chain links TRBV20-1 to TRBJ2-1; perhaps TRBD2 as D (6 bases). Trimming left V 0 bases short and J 6 bases short, with 21 bases between. Per germline, CDR1 DFQATT and CDR2 SNEGSKA (reference sequence). The CDR3 is 17 amino acids. The CDR3 loop reads CSARDPGRGRSRNEQFF. As DNA, the CDR3 is TGCAGTGCTAGAGATCCCGGGCGGGGTAGAAGCCGCAATGAGCAGTTCTTC.

The chain employs TRBV5-6 and TRBJ2-7; no reliable D call. There are 12 residues in the CDR3. Per germline, CDR1 SGHDT and CDR2 YYEEEE. V lost 5 bases and J 6 bases, leaving 12 bases between the germline ends. The CDR3 reads CASRMSGGEQYF. CDR3 nucleotide sequence: TGTGCCAGCAGGATGTCGGGCGGCGAGCAGTACTTC.